This is a list of T cell receptor beta chains from one sample in a study of cytomegalovirus exposure and HLA in healthy donors. Data came from immunoSEQ multiplex PCR; TCRdb stores just in-frame clones and leaves some out. This repertoire includes tens of thousands of clones. Specimen: PBMCs. These receptors all stem from a male donor in good health and CMV-seronegative. Both conserved end residues are trimmed from each CDR3.

CDR3aa: ASSQGGEFGTQY
j_gene: TRBJ2-3
v_gene: TRBV14

CDR3aa: ASSLEGHPSNQPQH
j_gene: TRBJ1-5
v_gene: TRBV7-9

CDR3aa: ASRGPGPSPLH
j_gene: TRBJ1-6
v_gene: TRBV6-5

CDR3aa: ASSQESRLRGGISPLH
j_gene: TRBJ1-6
v_gene: TRBV4-3

CDR3aa: ASRGTDFYEQY
j_gene: TRBJ2-7
v_gene: TRBV11-2

CDR3aa: ASSLHSLPNEQY
j_gene: TRBJ2-7
v_gene: TRBV7-2

CDR3aa: SVGSGYGYT
j_gene: TRBJ1-2
v_gene: TRBV29-1

CDR3aa: ASRHGLAGTYNEQF
j_gene: TRBJ2-1
v_gene: TRBV7-9

CDR3aa: ASSLWTSGSTDTQY
j_gene: TRBJ2-3
v_gene: TRBV18

CDR3aa: ASSQLKGEKLF
j_gene: TRBJ1-4
v_gene: TRBV4-1

CDR3aa: ASSEALAGYYGYT
j_gene: TRBJ1-2
v_gene: TRBV6-1

CDR3aa: ASSRVGQHSGANVLT
j_gene: TRBJ2-6
v_gene: TRBV4-1

CDR3aa: SVSGQGYTGELF
j_gene: TRBJ2-2
v_gene: TRBV29-1

CDR3aa: ASRTGSYEQY
j_gene: TRBJ2-7
v_gene: TRBV27

CDR3aa: ASTPGDTNYGYT
j_gene: TRBJ1-2
v_gene: TRBV5-6

CDR3aa: ASSSIRQGLIGYEQY
j_gene: TRBJ2-7
v_gene: TRBV11-2

CDR3aa: SVGIRTVFNYGYT
j_gene: TRBJ1-2
v_gene: TRBV29-1

CDR3aa: ASSITAGLNTGELF
j_gene: TRBJ2-2
v_gene: TRBV7-3

CDR3aa: ASSGHRVKAF
j_gene: TRBJ1-1
v_gene: TRBV2

CDR3aa: SVEDLGDSGELF
j_gene: TRBJ2-2
v_gene: TRBV29-1

CDR3aa: ASSSTGFNSPLH
j_gene: TRBJ1-6
v_gene: TRBV18

CDR3aa: ASRPTGGGYGYT
j_gene: TRBJ1-2
v_gene: TRBV5-1

CDR3aa: ASSEVTGRANEKLF
j_gene: TRBJ1-4
v_gene: TRBV25-1

CDR3aa: ASSPPAGEQY
j_gene: TRBJ2-7
v_gene: TRBV18

CDR3aa: ASSLREGDYGYT
j_gene: TRBJ1-2
v_gene: TRBV7-9

CDR3aa: ASSESRTGYEQY
j_gene: TRBJ2-7
v_gene: TRBV18

CDR3aa: ASKTTEQNTEAF
j_gene: TRBJ1-1
v_gene: TRBV4-2

CDR3aa: ASSTTGNYGYT
j_gene: TRBJ1-2
v_gene: TRBV6-5

CDR3aa: ASSSPSYT
j_gene: TRBJ1-2
v_gene: TRBV6-5

CDR3aa: SVRPVGALSYGYT
j_gene: TRBJ1-2
v_gene: TRBV29-1

CDR3aa: ASSLNRQGWDSPLH
j_gene: TRBJ1-6
v_gene: TRBV5-1

CDR3aa: AWSVQVVTASPYYGYT
j_gene: TRBJ1-2
v_gene: TRBV30

CDR3aa: AWGDRGADT
j_gene: TRBJ1-2
v_gene: TRBV30

CDR3aa: ASSEGQGGYRYT
j_gene: TRBJ1-2
v_gene: TRBV5-4

CDR3aa: ASSEGDRDTGELF
j_gene: TRBJ2-2
v_gene: TRBV25-1

CDR3aa: ASSSSPLIAGAGNTQY
j_gene: TRBJ2-3
v_gene: TRBV7-2

CDR3aa: ASSPEPGSNQPQH
j_gene: TRBJ1-5
v_gene: TRBV18

CDR3aa: ASSFLQGTMNTEAF
j_gene: TRBJ1-1
v_gene: TRBV5-6

CDR3aa: ASQGRSEKLF
j_gene: TRBJ1-4
v_gene: TRBV9

CDR3aa: ASSLEGVTDTQY
j_gene: TRBJ2-3
v_gene: TRBV5-1

CDR3aa: ASSPRQNTEAF
j_gene: TRBJ1-1
v_gene: TRBV7-9

CDR3aa: ASSDGRNQPQH
j_gene: TRBJ1-5
v_gene: TRBV2

CDR3aa: ASSFPGGYEQY
j_gene: TRBJ2-7
v_gene: TRBV7-8

CDR3aa: ASSQEERGQETQY
j_gene: TRBJ2-5
v_gene: TRBV4-3

CDR3aa: ASSPARGRDHQPQH
j_gene: TRBJ1-5
v_gene: TRBV18

CDR3aa: AWSVGTGNTDTQY
j_gene: TRBJ2-3
v_gene: TRBV30

CDR3aa: ASLPTGDAEAF
j_gene: TRBJ1-1
v_gene: TRBV27

CDR3aa: ASSQTLADHYEQY
j_gene: TRBJ2-7
v_gene: TRBV4-2

CDR3aa: ASSQEAGTEAF
j_gene: TRBJ1-1
v_gene: TRBV4-2

CDR3aa: ASSQGWGGRTEAF
j_gene: TRBJ1-1
v_gene: TRBV4-1

CDR3aa: ASSRPGGAFYEQY
j_gene: TRBJ2-7
v_gene: TRBV7-2

CDR3aa: ASSLARDSGANVLT
j_gene: TRBJ2-6
v_gene: TRBV5-4

CDR3aa: ASSFSGQGDNEQF
j_gene: TRBJ2-1
v_gene: TRBV7-9

CDR3aa: ASSSQGAGYNSPLH
j_gene: TRBJ1-6
v_gene: TRBV7-3

CDR3aa: AWRRQGTRYEQY
j_gene: TRBJ2-7
v_gene: TRBV30

CDR3aa: ASSPRQGAPGELF
j_gene: TRBJ2-2
v_gene: TRBV18

CDR3aa: ASSLGQGMYSPLH
j_gene: TRBJ1-6
v_gene: TRBV27